The 22 T cell receptor beta chains presented below share a single source sample, sequenced in a study of blood T cell repertoires in COVID-19. TCRdb's copy holds only in-frame clones and misses some; the assay was immunoSEQ multiplex PCR. The sample includes fewer than 200,000 clones, about 90% of them seen just once. The sequencing sample was made of peripheral blood. The receptors come from a man between 60 and 70 years old with active or convalescent COVID-19.

The chain joins TRBV9 to TRBJ2-5, with 14 nucleotides matching TRBD2. The V and J ends lost 3 bases and 3 bases, in that order; junction bases with no gene match: 4. The CDR3 has 16 amino acids. Germline V gene sequence: CDR1 SGDLS, CDR2 YYNGEE. The CDR3 DNA reads as TGTGCCAGCAGCGAGGGACTAGCGGGGGCCAAAGAGACCCAGTACTTC. Its translation: CASSEGLAGAKETQYF.

V and J are TRBV5-8 and TRBJ1-2; 8 bases map to TRBD1. Germline V lookup: CDR1 SGHTS, CDR2 YDEGEE. Trimming cost V 5 bases and J 2 bases; bases outside gene matches: 5. CDR3 length equals 14 residues. The CDR3 coding sequence is TGTGCCAGCAGAGAACAGGGGGTGAACTATGGCTACACCTTC. It codes for CASREQGVNYGYTF.

The chain couples TRBV29-1 to TRBJ2-5, with TRBD2 identical over 12 bases. From germline, CDR1 is SQVTM and CDR2 ANQGSEA. The J segment lost 0 bases and the V segment lost 7 bases, leaving 6 bases of the junction unmatched. The CDR3 runs to 15 residues. The CDR3 sequence: CSAQRLAGDQETQYF. The CDR3 DNA follows: TGCAGCGCTCAAAGACTAGCGGGGGACCAAGAGACCCAGTACTTC.

The J gene is TRBJ1-1, the V gene TRBV19; D is perhaps TRBD1 (6 bases). The CDR3 extends over 15 amino acids. V was shortened by 5 bases and J by 0 bases, with 13 bases between the two germline ends. Germline CDR1 reads LNHDA; CDR2 reads SQIVND (reference sequence). The CDR3 here is CASSRGGRVNTEAFF. CDR3 coding DNA: TGTGCCAGTAGTCGGGGGGGCCGCGTGAACACTGAAGCTTTCTTT.

This chain connects TRBV10-3 to TRBJ2-2; TRBD1 is a possible D gene (6 bases). Germline assignment: CDR1 ENHRY and CDR2 SYGVKD. This CDR3 is 15 amino acids long. Between the trimmed V and J ends, which lost 10 bases and 1 base, there was a span of 16 bases. CDR3 DNA sequence: TGTGCCACCTTGGACAGTATCAAGAACACCGGGGAGCTGTTTTTT. Protein sequence: CATLDSIKNTGELFF.

Turning to this clone: An end of the junction differs from the germline gene, which may be a read error. This chain joins TRBV2 and TRBJ1-1; D remains ambiguous. The CDR3 extends over 13 amino acids. Per the germline V gene, CDR1 is SNHLY and CDR2 is FYNNEI. The CDR3 bases are TGTGCCAGCAGCGAAGGGAGGAACACTGAAGCTTTCTTT. Its translation: CASSEGRNTEAFF.

The rearrangement uses TRBV19 and TRBJ1-2; D unresolved. Trimming left V 7 bases short and J 8 bases short, with 23 bases between. The germline gives CDR1 LNHDA, CDR2 SQIVND (reference sequence). The CDR3 is made up of 15 amino acids. CDR3: CASTYIPGRAGGYTF. The CDR3 region has the DNA TGTGCCAGTACGTACATCCCGGGAAGGGCCGGAGGCTACACCTTC. Full variable domain (remainder filled in from reference TRBV19 and TRBJ1-2): DGGITQSPKYLFRKEGQNVTLSCEQNLNHDAMYWYRQDPGQGLRLIYYSQIVNDFQKGDIAEGYSVSREKKESFPLTVTSAQKNPTAFYLCASTYIPGRAGGYTFGSGTRLTVV.

The J gene is TRBJ2-3, the V gene TRBV5-1; TRBD2 aligns across 8 bases. This CDR3 contains 16 residues. The ends lost 0 bases at V and 5 bases at J; junction bases unmatched: 8. Germline-derived CDR1 and CDR2 are SGHRS and YFSETQ. The CDR3 region is CASSLGLAGQLDTQYF. In DNA form, the CDR3 reads TGCGCCAGCAGCTTGGGGCTAGCGGGCCAGTTAGATACGCAGTATTTT.

V and J are TRBV18 and TRBJ2-3, with 10 bases that match TRBD2. The germline gives CDR1 KGHSH, CDR2 LQKENI. With 6 bases clipped from V and 4 bases from J, the junction kept 1 base outside the gene matches. The CDR3 is made up of 13 amino acids. The CDR3 here is CASSGTSADTQYF. CDR3 bases: TGTGCCAGCTCCGGGACTAGCGCAGATACGCAGTATTTT.

This sequence joins TRBV18 and TRBJ2-3; D remains unclear. CDR1 and CDR2 (germline): KGHSH, LQKENI. Trimming removed 0 bases from V and 7 bases from J, with 11 bases in between. The CDR3 is 14 residues long. The CDR3 DNA reads TGTGCCAGCTCACCACCTTCGGAGCCAAATACGCAGTATTTT. Residues: CASSPPSEPNTQYF. The variable domain in full, completed from reference TRBV18 and TRBJ2-3, reads NAGVMQNPRHLVRRRGQEARLRCSPMKGHSHVYWYRQLPEEGLKFMVYLQKENIIDESGMPKERFSAEFPKEGPSILRIQQVVRGDSAAYFCASSPPSEPNTQYFGPGTRLTVL.

This sequence joins TRBV7-9 and TRBJ2-7, with D perhaps TRBD2 (7 bases). The V gene's germline CDR1 is SEHNR and CDR2 FQNEAQ (reference sequence). The ends were cut back, 5 bases at V and 2 bases at J, with 13 bases in the middle. The CDR3 consists of 14 residues. The CDR3 sequence is CASSQTGGPYEQYF. CDR3 sequence (DNA): TGTGCCAGCAGCCAAACGGGGGGCCCCTACGAGCAGTACTTC. Filled out from reference TRBV7-9 and TRBJ2-7, the complete variable domain reads DTGVSQNPRHKITKRGQNVTFRCDPISEHNRLYWYRQTLGQGPEFLTYFQNEAQLEKSRLLSDRFSAERPKGSFSTLEIQRTEQGDSAMYLCASSQTGGPYEQYFGPGTRLTVT.

V and J are TRBV6-5 and TRBJ2-6; a weak D match, TRBD1 (5 bases). The germline V and J ends were trimmed by 6 bases and 0 bases, with 9 bases remaining between them. The CDR3 has 15 residues. Germline V lookup: CDR1 MNHEY, CDR2 SVGAGI. Here the CDR3 DNA reads TGTGCCAGCAGAGACAGTTCCTCTGGGGCCAACGTCCTGACTTTC. This encodes CASRDSSSGANVLTF.

The chain links TRBV6-6 to TRBJ1-5; D possibly corresponds to TRBD1 (5 bases). The CDR3 consists of 14 residues. The germline V and J ends were trimmed by 2 bases and 1 base, with 6 bases remaining between them. The germline CDR1 and CDR2 sequences are MNHNY and SVGAGI (reference sequence). CDR3 DNA: TGTGCCAGCAGTTACGGGGGGAGCAATCAGCCCCAGCATTTT. As protein: CASSYGGSNQPQHF.

V gene TRBV14 combines with J gene TRBJ1-2; the D gene is possibly TRBD1 (5 bases). The CDR3 spans 14 residues. V was shortened by 4 bases and J by 4 bases, with 13 bases between the two germline ends. CDR1 is SGHDN, CDR2 FVKESK, per germline. DNA for the CDR3: TGTGCCAGCAGCCCCGACAGTAACCTCTATGGCTACACCTTC. It is translated as CASSPDSNLYGYTF.

This chain connects TRBV19 to TRBJ1-2, with 8 bases identical to TRBD1. From germline, CDR1 is LNHDA and CDR2 SQIVND (reference sequence). This CDR3 contains 16 residues. With V trimmed by 4 bases and J by 4 bases, 11 bases remained unmatched. CDR3 in DNA: TGTGCCAGTAGTAGAACCTACAGGGGGAGCGGCTATGGCTACACCTTC. This codes for CASSRTYRGSGYGYTF.

V usage is TRBV11-2 and J usage is TRBJ2-5; 8 nucleotides align to TRBD1. Germline V CDR1 and CDR2: SGHAT, FQNNGV. V was clipped by 4 bases and J by 5 bases; unmatched bases: 12. This CDR3 spans 16 amino acids. The CDR3: CASSSYRGQVGETQYF. The CDR3 DNA sequence: TGTGCCAGCAGCTCTTATAGGGGACAGGTGGGGGAGACCCAGTACTTC.

In this sample, this clone turned up a few times. The genes are TRBV5-5 and TRBJ1-2, with D perhaps matching TRBD1 (5 bases). V was trimmed by 2 bases and J by 4 bases, leaving 9 bases between them. CDR3 length equals 13 residues. CDR1 is SGHKS and CDR2 is YYEKEE in the germline V gene (reference sequence). In DNA form, the CDR3 reads TGTGCCAGCAGCTTAGGGGTTTCCTATGGCTACACCTTC. This encodes CASSLGVSYGYTF.

This clone was recorded only once. Other DNA sequences of this sample code for an identical CDR3. The gene calls are TRBV24-1 and TRBJ2-1; 10 bases match TRBD1. Germline CDR1 reads KGHDR; CDR2 reads SFDVKD. CDR3 length: 15 amino acids. V gave up 3 bases and J gave up 7 bases; unmatched junction bases: 5. CDR3 bases: TGTGCCACCAGTGATCCCGGGACAGGGGTGAATGAGCAGTTCTTC. Translated: CATSDPGTGVNEQFF.

This chain joins TRBV3-1 (or the pseudogene TRBV3-2) and TRBJ1-1; D gene uncertain. Germline assignment: CDR1 LGHDT and CDR2 YNNKEL (reference sequence). Trimming took 0 bases from V and 8 from J, leaving 16 bases between them. The CDR3 spans 15 residues. The DNA of the CDR3 is TGTGCCAGCAGCCAAGATTTTGGAGGGATACCCGAAGCTTTCTTT. This sequence encodes CASSQDFGGIPEAFF.

The genes are TRBV6-1 and TRBJ1-4; possibly TRBD1 for D (5 bases). V was clipped by 4 bases and J by 1 base, with 13 bases between them. The CDR3 is 16 residues long. Germline CDR1 is MNHNS and CDR2 is SASEGT. In nucleotides, the CDR3 is TGTGCCAGCAGTGCCCTTTGGGGGGGAACTAATGAAAAACTGTTTTTT. This sequence encodes CASSALWGGTNEKLFF.

The chain carries TRBV11-2 and TRBJ1-3; no clear D. CDR3 length: 13 residues. V gave up 4 bases and J gave up 4 bases, with 8 bases separating them. Germline V CDR1 and CDR2: SGHAT, FQNNGV. The CDR3 protein is CASSSRYGNTIYF. DNA for the CDR3: TGTGCCAGCAGCTCGAGGTACGGAAACACCATATATTTT.

V usage is TRBV4-1 and J usage is TRBJ2-1, with 8 bases lining up with TRBD1. V was pared by 4 bases and J by 6 bases, with 2 bases of the junction left unmatched. CDR1 is MGHRA and CDR2 is YSYEKL in the germline V gene. The CDR3 is 13 amino acids. CDR3 sequence (DNA): TGCGCCAGCAGCCGAACAGGGGGCAATGAGCAGTTCTTC. This codes for CASSRTGGNEQFF.